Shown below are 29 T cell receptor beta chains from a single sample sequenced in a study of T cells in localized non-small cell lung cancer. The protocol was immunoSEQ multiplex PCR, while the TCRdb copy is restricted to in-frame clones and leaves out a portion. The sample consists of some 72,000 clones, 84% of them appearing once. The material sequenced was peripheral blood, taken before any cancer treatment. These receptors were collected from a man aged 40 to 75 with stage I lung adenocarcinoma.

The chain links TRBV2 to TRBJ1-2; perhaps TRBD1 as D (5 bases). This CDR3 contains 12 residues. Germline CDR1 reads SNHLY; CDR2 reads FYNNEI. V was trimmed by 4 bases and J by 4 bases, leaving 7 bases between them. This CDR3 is CASSGQRYGYTF. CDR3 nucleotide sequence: TGTGCCAGCAGTGGACAGCGCTATGGCTACACCTTC.

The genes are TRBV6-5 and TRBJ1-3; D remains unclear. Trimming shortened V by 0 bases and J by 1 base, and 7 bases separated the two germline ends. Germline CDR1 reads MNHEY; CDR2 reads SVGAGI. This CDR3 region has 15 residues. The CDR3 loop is CASSYSTGSGNTIYF. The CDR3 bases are TGTGCCAGCAGTTACTCTACGGGTTCTGGAAACACCATATATTTT.

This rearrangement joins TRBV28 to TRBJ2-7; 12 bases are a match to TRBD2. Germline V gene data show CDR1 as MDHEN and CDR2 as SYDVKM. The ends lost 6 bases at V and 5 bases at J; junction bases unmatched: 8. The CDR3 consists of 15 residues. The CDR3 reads CASSQGLAGIHEQYF. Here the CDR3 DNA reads TGTGCCAGCAGCCAAGGACTAGCGGGAATCCACGAGCAGTACTTC.

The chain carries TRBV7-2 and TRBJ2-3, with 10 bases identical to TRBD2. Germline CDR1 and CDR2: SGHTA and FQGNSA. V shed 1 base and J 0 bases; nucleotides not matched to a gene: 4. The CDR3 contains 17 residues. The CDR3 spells CASSLVASGSSTDTQYF. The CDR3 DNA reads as TGTGCCAGCAGCTTAGTTGCTAGCGGGAGTAGCACAGATACGCAGTATTTT.

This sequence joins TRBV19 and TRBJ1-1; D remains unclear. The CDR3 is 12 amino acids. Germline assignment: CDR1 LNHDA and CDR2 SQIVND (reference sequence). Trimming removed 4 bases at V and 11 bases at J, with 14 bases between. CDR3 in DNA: TGTGCCAGTAGTACAACCATTACTCGGGCTTTCTTT. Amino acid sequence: CASSTTITRAFF.

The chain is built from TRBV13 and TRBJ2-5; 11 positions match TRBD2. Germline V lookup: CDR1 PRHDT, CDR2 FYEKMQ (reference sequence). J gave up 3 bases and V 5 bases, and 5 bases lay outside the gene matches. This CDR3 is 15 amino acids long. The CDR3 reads CASSKRLAGKETQYF. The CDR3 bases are TGTGCCAGCAGCAAAAGACTAGCGGGGAAAGAGACCCAGTACTTC.

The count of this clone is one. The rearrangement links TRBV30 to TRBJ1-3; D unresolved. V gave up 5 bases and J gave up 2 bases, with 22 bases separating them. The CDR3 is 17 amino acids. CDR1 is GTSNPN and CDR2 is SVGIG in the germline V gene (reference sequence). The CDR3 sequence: CAWHMVGAWGTGNTIYF. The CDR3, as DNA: TGTGCCTGGCATATGGTGGGCGCATGGGGTACTGGAAACACCATATATTTT.

DNA of the CDR3: TGTGCCAGTAAAGATTGGAGGGAAATGGGCAATCAGCCCCAGCATTTT. It translates to CASKDWREMGNQPQHF. The rearrangement joins TRBV19 to TRBJ1-5; D unresolved. The CDR3 loop spans 16 amino acids. CDR1 is LNHDA and CDR2 is SQIVND in the germline V gene (reference sequence). V lost 7 bases, J lost 2 bases, and 18 bases lay in between.

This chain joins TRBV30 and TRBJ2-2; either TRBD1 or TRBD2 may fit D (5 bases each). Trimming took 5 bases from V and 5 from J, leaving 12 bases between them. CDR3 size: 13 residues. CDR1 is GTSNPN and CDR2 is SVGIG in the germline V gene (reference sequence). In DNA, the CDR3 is TGTGCCTGGGGGACCGGTTCGACCGGGGAGCTGTTTTTT. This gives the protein CAWGTGSTGELFF. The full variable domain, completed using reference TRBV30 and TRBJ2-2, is SQTIHQWPATLVQPVGSPLSLECTVEGTSNPNLYWYRQAAGRGLQLLFYSVGIGQISSEVPQNLSASRPQDRQFILSSKKLLLSDSGFYLCAWGTGSTGELFFGEGSRLTVL.

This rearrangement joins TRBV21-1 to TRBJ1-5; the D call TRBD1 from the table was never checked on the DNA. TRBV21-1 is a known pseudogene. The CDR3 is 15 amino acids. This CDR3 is CASIYDRGGNQPQHF. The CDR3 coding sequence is TGTGCCAGCATCTACGACAGGGGAGGGAATCAGCCCCAGCATTTT.

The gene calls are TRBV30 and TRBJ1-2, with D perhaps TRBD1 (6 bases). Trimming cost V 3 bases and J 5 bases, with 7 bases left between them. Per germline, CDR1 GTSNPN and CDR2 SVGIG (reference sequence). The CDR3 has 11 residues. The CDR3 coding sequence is TGTGCCTGGAGCCAGGGGTATGGCTACACCTTC. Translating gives CAWSQGYGYTF.

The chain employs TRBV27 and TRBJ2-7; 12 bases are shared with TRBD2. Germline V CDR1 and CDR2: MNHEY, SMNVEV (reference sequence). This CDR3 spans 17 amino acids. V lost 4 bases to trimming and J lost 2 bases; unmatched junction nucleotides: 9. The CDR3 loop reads CASSSPVTSGSAYEQYF. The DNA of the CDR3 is TGTGCCAGCAGTTCCCCTGTGACTAGCGGGAGCGCCTACGAGCAGTACTTC.

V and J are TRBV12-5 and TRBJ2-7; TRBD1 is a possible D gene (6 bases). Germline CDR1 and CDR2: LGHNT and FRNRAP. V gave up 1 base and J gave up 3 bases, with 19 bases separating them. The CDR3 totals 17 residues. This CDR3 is CASGLGLFRGGDYEQYF. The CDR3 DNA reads TGTGCTAGTGGTTTGGGCCTCTTCCGAGGGGGAGACTACGAGCAGTACTTC.

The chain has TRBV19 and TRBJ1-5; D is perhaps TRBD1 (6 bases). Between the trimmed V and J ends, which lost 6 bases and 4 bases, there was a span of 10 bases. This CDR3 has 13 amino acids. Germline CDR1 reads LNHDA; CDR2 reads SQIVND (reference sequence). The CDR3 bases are TGTGCCAGTAGGGACAGCCATAATCAGCCCCAGCATTTT. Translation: CASRDSHNQPQHF.

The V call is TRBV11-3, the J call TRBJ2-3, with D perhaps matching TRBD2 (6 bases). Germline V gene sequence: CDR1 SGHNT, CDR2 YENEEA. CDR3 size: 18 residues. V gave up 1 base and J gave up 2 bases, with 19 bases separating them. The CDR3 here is CASSLGRRPLLATDTQYF. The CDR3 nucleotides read TGTGCCAGCAGCTTAGGGCGTCGCCCCTTACTAGCCACAGATACGCAGTATTTT.

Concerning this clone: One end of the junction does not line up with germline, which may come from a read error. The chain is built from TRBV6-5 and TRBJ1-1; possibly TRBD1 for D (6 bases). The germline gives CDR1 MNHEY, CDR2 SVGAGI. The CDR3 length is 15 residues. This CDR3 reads CASSYYPGVGTEAFF. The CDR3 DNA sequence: TGTGCCAGCAGCTACTACCCAGGGGTAGGGACTGAAGCTTTCTTT.

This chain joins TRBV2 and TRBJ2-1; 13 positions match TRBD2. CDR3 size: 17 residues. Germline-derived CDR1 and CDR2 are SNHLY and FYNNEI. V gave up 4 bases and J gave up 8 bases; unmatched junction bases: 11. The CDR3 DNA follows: TGTGCCAGCAGTGCCTCCTCGGGACTAGCGGGGCTGTATGAGCAGTTCTTC. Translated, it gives CASSASSGLAGLYEQFF.

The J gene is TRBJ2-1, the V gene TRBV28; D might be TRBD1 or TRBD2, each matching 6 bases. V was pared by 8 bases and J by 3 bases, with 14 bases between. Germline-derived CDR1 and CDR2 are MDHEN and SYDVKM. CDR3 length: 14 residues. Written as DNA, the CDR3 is TGTGCCAGCGGAGGGGGAAACTACTACAATGAGCAGTTCTTC. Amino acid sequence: CASGGGNYYNEQFF. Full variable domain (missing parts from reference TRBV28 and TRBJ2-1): DVKVTQSSRYLVKRTGEKVFLECVQDMDHENMFWYRQDPGLGLRLIYFSYDVKMKEKGDIPEGYSVSREKKERFSLILESASTNQTSMYLCASGGGNYYNEQFFGPGTRLTVL.

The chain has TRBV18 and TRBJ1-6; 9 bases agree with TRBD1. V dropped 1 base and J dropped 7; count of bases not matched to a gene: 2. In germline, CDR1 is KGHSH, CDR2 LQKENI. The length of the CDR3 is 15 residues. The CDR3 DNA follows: TGTGCCAGCTCACCACGCGGACAGGGGAATTCACCCCTCCACTTT. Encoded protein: CASSPRGQGNSPLHF.

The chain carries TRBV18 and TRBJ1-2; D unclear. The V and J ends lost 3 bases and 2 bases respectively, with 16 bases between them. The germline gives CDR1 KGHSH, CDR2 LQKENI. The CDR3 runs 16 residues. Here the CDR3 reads CASSPGSGSGNYGYTF. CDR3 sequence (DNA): TGTGCCAGCTCACCTGGGTCGGGCAGTGGGAACTATGGCTACACCTTC.

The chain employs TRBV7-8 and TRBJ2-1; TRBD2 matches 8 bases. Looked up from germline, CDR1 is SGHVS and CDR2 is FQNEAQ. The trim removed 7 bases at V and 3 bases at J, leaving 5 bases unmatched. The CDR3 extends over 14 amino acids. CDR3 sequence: CASNDGGGYNEQFF. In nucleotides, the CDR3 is TGTGCCAGCAACGACGGGGGGGGCTACAATGAGCAGTTCTTC.

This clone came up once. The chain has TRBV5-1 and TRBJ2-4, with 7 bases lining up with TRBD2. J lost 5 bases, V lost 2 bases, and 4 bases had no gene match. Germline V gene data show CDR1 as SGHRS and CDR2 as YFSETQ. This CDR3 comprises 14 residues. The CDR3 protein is CASSFQGGENIQYF. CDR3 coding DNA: TGCGCCAGCAGCTTCCAGGGAGGGGAAAACATTCAGTACTTC.

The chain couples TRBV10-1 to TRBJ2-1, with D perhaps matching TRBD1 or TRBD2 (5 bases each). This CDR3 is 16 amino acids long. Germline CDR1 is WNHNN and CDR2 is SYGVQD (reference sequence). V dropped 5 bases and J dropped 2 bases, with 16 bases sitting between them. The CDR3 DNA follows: TGCGCCAGCAGTCCTGGACTGGACAATACCTACAATGAGCAGTTCTTC. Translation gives CASSPGLDNTYNEQFF.

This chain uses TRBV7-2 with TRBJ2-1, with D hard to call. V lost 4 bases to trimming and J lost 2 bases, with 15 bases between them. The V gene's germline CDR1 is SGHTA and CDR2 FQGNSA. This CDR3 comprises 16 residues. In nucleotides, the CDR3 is TGTGCCAGCAGCTCCTTGGGGATCGCCACCTACAATGAGCAGTTCTTC. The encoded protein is CASSSLGIATYNEQFF.

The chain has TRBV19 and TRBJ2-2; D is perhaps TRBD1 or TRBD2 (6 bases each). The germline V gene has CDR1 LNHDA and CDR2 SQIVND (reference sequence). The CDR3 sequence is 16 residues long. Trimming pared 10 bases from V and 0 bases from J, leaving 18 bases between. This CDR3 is CATTNRGPANTGELFF. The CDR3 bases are TGTGCCACCACCAATCGGGGGCCCGCGAACACCGGGGAGCTGTTTTTT. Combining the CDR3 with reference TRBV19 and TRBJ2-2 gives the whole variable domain DGGITQSPKYLFRKEGQNVTLSCEQNLNHDAMYWYRQDPGQGLRLIYYSQIVNDFQKGDIAEGYSVSREKKESFPLTVTSAQKNPTAFYLCATTNRGPANTGELFFGEGSRLTVL.

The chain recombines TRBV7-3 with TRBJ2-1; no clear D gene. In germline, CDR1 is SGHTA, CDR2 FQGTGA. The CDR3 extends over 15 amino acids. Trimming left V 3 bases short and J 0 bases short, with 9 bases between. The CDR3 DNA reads TGTGCCAGCAGCTTCGACCGGAGCTCCTACAATGAGCAGTTCTTC. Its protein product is CASSFDRSSYNEQFF.

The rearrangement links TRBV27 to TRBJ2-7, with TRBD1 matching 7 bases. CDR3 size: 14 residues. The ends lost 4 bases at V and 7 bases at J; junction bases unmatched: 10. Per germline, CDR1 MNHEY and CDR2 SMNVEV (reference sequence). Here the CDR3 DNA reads TGTGCCAGCAGTTCCCACCGGCCGGACAGGGAGCAGTACTTC. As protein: CASSSHRPDREQYF.

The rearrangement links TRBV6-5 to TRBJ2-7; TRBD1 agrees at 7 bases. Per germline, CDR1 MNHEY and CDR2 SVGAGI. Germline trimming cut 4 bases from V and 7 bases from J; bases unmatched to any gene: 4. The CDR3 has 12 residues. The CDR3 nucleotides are TGTGCCAGCAGTTCACAGGGGCGAGAGCAGTACTTC. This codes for CASSSQGREQYF.

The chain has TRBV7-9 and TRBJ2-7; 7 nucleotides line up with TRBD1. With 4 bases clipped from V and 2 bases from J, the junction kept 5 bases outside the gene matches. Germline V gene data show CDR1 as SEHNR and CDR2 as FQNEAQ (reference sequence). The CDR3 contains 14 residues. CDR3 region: CASSSTGAAYEQYF. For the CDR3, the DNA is TGTGCCAGCAGCTCAACAGGGGCCGCCTACGAGCAGTACTTC.